This T cell receptor (beta chain) is from a study of cytomegalovirus exposure and HLA in healthy donors. Findings of the study overall: Within an earlier analysis, most TCR beta V segments proved productive either about 90% or about 30% of the time.

The PCR used 60 Vbeta and 13 Jbeta primers. Some clones are missing from TCRdb's copy, which holds only in-frame ones; the method was immunoSEQ multiplex PCR. The ten top clones account for 3.5% to 4.5%, within a sample of tens of thousands of clones. The germline gives CDR1 LGHNA, CDR2 YSLEER. Trimming at V came to 3 bases and at J to 7 bases, leaving 9 bases not matched to a gene. This CDR3 is built from 16 residues. As regards this clone: Antigen unknown.

This chain uses TRBV4-3 with TRBJ1-4; TRBD1 aligns across 9 bases. Sample: PBMCs. The sequence came from a male donor in good health and CMV-seronegative. CDR3 nucleotide sequence: TGCGCCAGCAGCCAGGACCCCGGGACAGGGCCTGAAAAACTGTTTTTT. It yields the protein CASSQDPGTGPEKLFF.